This T cell receptor beta chain stems from a study of T cell responses to AZD1222 COVID-19 vaccine. Points from the study as a whole: Targets within unmutated variant regions were reportedly found for nearly half of spike-specific TCRs. There were mostly white British donors and more females than males, and clonal diversity was possibly underestimated.

Trimming left V 0 bases short and J 1 base short, with 4 bases between. Germline assignment: CDR1 GTSNPN and CDR2 SVGIG (reference sequence). CDR3 length: 13 amino acids. TCRdb's table, derived via immunoSEQ multiplex PCR, lists solely in-frame clones and lacks some. The repertoire holds fewer than 200,000 clones, roughly nine tenths seen once, with about 2.5% in the top ten. On this clone: Its target is unknown.

The TCR originated in an adult in good health. The material was peripheral blood, obtained on day 0 of AZD1222 vaccination. The chain couples TRBV30 to TRBJ1-3; no firm D call. CDR3 loop: CAWSVLSGNTIYF. The CDR3 bases are TGTGCCTGGAGTGTACTGTCTGGAAACACCATATATTTT.